This TCR beta chain was sequenced during a study of blood T cells in healthy people across ages. This clonotype was seen at least ten times. The CDR3 runs to 15 residues. Germline V lookup: CDR1 KGHSY, CDR2 FQNENV. V lost 2 bases, J lost 4 bases, and 3 bases stayed unmatched. The authors isolated at least 7 million PBMCs per sample. A sample-barcoded 5' primer and a J-beta primer mix were used in a second PCR of roughly 6 to 11 cycles. TCRdb passed the 5' RACE reads through MiXCR, listing each CDR3 protein once. The table shows hundreds of thousands of distinct CDR3 sequences, with 35% to 50% occurring only once.

V and J are TRBV16 and TRBJ1-5; 9 bases match TRBD1. The TCR sequence derives from a man older than 75 in good health. What was sequenced was blood. CDR3 DNA sequence: TGTGCCAGCAGCCAAAAGGACAGGGGAAATCAGCCCCAGCATTTT. Translation gives CASSQKDRGNQPQHF.